The TCR beta chain described here comes from a study of blood T cell repertoires in COVID-19 (dated by TCRdb to the early 2020s). About the full investigation: Collaborator samples came from the United States, Italy and Spain and covered acute and convalescent phases of COVID-19. The prospective study material was composed of cDNA or gDNA derived from T cells, B-cell-depleted T cells, or PBMCs. Deeply sampled blood TCRbeta repertoires from subjects exposed to, actively infected with, or recovered from COVID-19 were included in the dataset. The repertoires were released in a freely available public database intended as a resource for research on the immune response to SARS-CoV-2. Samples came from the ongoing ImmuneRACE study (first 160 participants) plus 1,254 subjects from 6 global collaborators. The sample metadata nearly always contained a de-identified subject ID, COVID-19 status, age in years and sex. Where available, HLA class I and class II types were taken from metadata supplied by the sample provider and were not determined by assay-based typing. Findings and caveats that apply to the study as a whole: How much clinical and demographic metadata was included differed by source and by participant, and the metadata was provided uncurated.

As for this clone: Which antigen it targets is not known. Base-call qualities are not available, and no considerably larger clone is one nucleotide away.

The collaborating institutions used their own protocols to collect whole blood in K2EDTA tubes. For TCRbeta analysis, collaborator samples were shipped as frozen whole blood, as isolated PBMCs, or as DNA extracted from either sample type. TCRbeta CDR3 regions were amplified from genomic DNA by means of the immunoSEQ Assay, a bias-controlled multiplex PCR. On the study's bioinformatics: Within the assay, amplification of reference gene primers was used to estimate how many nucleated cells each sample contained. Sequence reads were collapsed and filtered to measure the absolute abundance of every unique TCRbeta CDR3 rearrangement. For each sample, productive Simpson clonality was calculated as the square root of Simpson's diversity index over productive rearrangements. The source is immuneACCESS, and TCRdb retained only in-frame sequences with V and J called. Part of the clones is not carried over; for the studies checked, unresolved V genes explain less than half of this, and the remainder is unexplained. From that table come the V and J calls and clone size; the DNA was used to work out D and trimming. This sample comprises some 83,000 clones, approximately 79% of them detected only once. Together, the top ten hold approximately 15% of the sample.

This sequence originates from a woman of 80 years or more with acute or convalescent COVID-19. The sequenced sample was peripheral blood.

The CDR3 is CASSERGSSSYEQYF. The DNA sequence reads TGTGCCAGCAGTGAACGCGGGTCGAGCTCCTACGAGCAGTACTTC. The rearrangement combines TRBV2 with TRBJ2-7; a weak D assignment points to TRBD2 (5 bases agree). Reading from cysteine to phenylalanine, the CDR3 counts 15 amino acids. The entry retains the CDR3 DNA only, 45 bases that are in frame from base 1. CDR1 SNHLY and CDR2 FYNNEI were looked up in the germline V gene. V is shortened by 2 bases, J by 0 bases, and the region joining them spans 11 bases.